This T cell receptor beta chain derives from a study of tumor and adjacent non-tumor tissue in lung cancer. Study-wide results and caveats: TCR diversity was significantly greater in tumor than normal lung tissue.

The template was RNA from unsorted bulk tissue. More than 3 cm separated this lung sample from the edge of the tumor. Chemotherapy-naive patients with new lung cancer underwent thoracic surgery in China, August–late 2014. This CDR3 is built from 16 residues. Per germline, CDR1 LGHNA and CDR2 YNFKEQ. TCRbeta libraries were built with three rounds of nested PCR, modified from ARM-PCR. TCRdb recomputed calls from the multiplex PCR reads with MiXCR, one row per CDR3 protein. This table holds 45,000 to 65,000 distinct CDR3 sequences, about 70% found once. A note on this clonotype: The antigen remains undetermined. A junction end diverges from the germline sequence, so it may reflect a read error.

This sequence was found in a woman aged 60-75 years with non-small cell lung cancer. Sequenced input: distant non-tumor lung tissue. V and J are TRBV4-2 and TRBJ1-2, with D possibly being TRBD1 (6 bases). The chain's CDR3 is CASSLSSLDSNYGHTF. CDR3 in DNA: TGTGCCAGCAGCCTGAGCAGTCTGGACAGTAACTATGGCCACACCTTC.